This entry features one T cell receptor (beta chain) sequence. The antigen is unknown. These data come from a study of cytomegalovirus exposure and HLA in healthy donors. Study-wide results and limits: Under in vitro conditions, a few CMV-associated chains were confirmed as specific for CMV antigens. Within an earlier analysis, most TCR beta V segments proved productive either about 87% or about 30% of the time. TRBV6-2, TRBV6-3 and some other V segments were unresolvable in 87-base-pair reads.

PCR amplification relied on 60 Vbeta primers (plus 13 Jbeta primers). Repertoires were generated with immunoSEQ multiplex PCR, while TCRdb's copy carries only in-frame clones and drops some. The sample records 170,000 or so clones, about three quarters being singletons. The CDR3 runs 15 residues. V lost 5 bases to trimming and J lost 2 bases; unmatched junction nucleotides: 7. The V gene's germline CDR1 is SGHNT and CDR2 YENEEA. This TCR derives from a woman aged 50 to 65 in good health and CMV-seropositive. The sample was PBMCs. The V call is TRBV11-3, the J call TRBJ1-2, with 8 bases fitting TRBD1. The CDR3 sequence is CASSRTGPKNYGYTF. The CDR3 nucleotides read TGTGCCAGCAGCCGGACAGGGCCGAAAAACTATGGCTACACCTTC. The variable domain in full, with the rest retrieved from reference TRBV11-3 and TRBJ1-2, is EAGVVQSPRYKIIEKKQPVAFWCNPISGHNTLYWYLQNLGQGPELLIRYENEEAVDDSQLPKDRFSAERLKGVDSTLKIQPAELGDSAVYLCASSRTGPKNYGYTFGSGTRLTVV.